Detailed here is one T cell receptor (beta chain). The antigen is unknown. This entry comes from a study of shared clonotypes between healthy human individuals. As for the study in general: CD4 naive cells filled three plates per donor, CD4 memory three, CD8 naive two and CD8 memory one. The study, taken as a whole, reports: In general, naive subsets displayed greater estimated richness than memory subsets did. Rarefaction showed sorted-subset sequencing was incomplete despite large depth. Donor scarcity curtailed the genetic and exposure-history diversity represented herein.

Some clones are missing from TCRdb's copy, which holds only in-frame ones; the method was immunoSEQ multiplex PCR. The table lists 650,000 to 700,000 clones, about 90% of them singletons. The junction had 8 bases not matched to a gene; V was cut back by 3 bases and J by 0 bases. Germline assignment: CDR1 SGHRS and CDR2 YFSETQ. CDR3 length: 17 amino acids. The receptor's source is a man between 18 and 29 years old in good health. Some clones in this sample may be carry-over from other donors' samples. Sequencing used memory CD8+ T cells from PBMCs. Subset indicated: CD45RO+ cells pooled with CCR7-negative TemRA cells. The V call is TRBV5-1, the J call TRBJ2-2, with 7 nucleotides matching TRBD1. CDR3 nucleotides: TGCGCCAGCAGCTCGACAGGGCACCCCTCGAACACCGGGGAGCTGTTTTTT. Amino acid sequence: CASSSTGHPSNTGELFF. The full variable domain, in which reference TRBV5-1 and TRBJ2-2 provide the parts outside the CDR3, is KAGVTQTPRYLIKTRGQQVTLSCSPISGHRSVSWYQQTPGQGLQFLFEYFSETQRNKGNFPGRFSGRQFSNSRSEMNVSTLELGDSALYLCASSSTGHPSNTGELFFGEGSRLTVL.